This T cell receptor (beta chain) is from a study of cytomegalovirus exposure and HLA in healthy donors. This CDR3 has 14 residues. V was pared by 5 bases and J by 8 bases, with 12 bases of the junction left unmatched. Germline CDR1 reads GTSNPN; CDR2 reads SVGIG (reference sequence). Healthy bone marrow donors made up the donors. PCR used 60 Vbeta primers and 13 Jbeta primers. Clones were read by immunoSEQ multiplex PCR, and TCRdb kept only the in-frame ones, dropping some. The profile covers tens of thousands of clones, with around 77% appearing a single time and approximately 3.3% taken by the ten largest.

Material: PBMCs. The TCR comes from a woman aged 40 to 50 in good health and CMV-seropositive. The chain combines TRBV30 with TRBJ2-1, with 7 bases lining up with TRBD2. The CDR3 protein is CAWAKVGGVDEQFF. The CDR3 nucleotides read TGTGCCTGGGCGAAAGTGGGAGGGGTGGATGAGCAGTTCTTC. Looking up the rest from reference TRBV30 and TRBJ2-1 gives the full variable domain: SQTIHQWPATLVQPVGSPLSLECTVEGTSNPNLYWYRQAAGRGLQLLFYSVGIGQISSEVPQNLSASRPQDRQFILSSKKLLLSDSGFYLCAWAKVGGVDEQFFGPGTRLTVL.